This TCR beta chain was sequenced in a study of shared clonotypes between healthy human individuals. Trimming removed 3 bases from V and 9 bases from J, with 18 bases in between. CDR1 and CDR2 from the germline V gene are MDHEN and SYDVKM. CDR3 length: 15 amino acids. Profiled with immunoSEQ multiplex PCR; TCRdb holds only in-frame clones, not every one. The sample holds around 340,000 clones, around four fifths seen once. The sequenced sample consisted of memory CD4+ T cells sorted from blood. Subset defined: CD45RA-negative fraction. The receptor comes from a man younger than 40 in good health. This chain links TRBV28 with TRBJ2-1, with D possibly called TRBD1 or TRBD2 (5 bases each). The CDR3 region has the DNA TGTGCCAGCAGTTTTCTTACTAGGGGTAGCAGTGAGCAGTTCTTC. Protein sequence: CASSFLTRGSSEQFF.